This is a list of T cell receptor beta chains from one sample in a study of patients and donors after allogeneic stem cell transplantation. MiXCR was run by TCRdb on the RT-PCR reads, yielding one entry per CDR3 protein. The sample yields about 960,000 distinct CDR3 sequences, roughly 18% seen once. Sequencing was carried out using blood, either unsorted or a sorted T cell fraction (not recorded which). These receptors all come from a human donor who was either an allogeneic HSCT recipient or a stem cell or donor lymphocyte infusion donor (not recorded which). It is not recorded whose cells these are; they may come from a transplant donor. Each CDR3 is given with its conserved first and last residue. Fields, in order: D gene, clone size, CDR3 length, V gene, J gene, CDR3 protein, CDR3 DNA. The D gene is left open where the match is weak. Clone size is not always given. Where it is, it says once, few, many or a class for expanded clones.

d_gene: .; abundance: few; len: 12; v_gene: TRBV5-6; j_gene: TRBJ2-7; CDR3aa: CASRAGSHEQYF; CDR3nt: TGTGCCAGCAGGGCAGGGTCCCACGAGCAGTACTTC
d_gene: .; abundance: .; len: 15; v_gene: TRBV12-3/TRBV12-4; j_gene: TRBJ2-1; CDR3aa: CASSFWGDSPNEQFF; CDR3nt: TGTGCCAGCAGTTTCTGGGGGGACAGCCCAAATGAGCAGTTCTTC
d_gene: .; abundance: .; len: 14; v_gene: TRBV24-1; j_gene: TRBJ1-5; CDR3aa: CATSGMGGNQPQHF; CDR3nt: TGTGCCACCAGTGGGATGGGAGGCAATCAGCCCCAGCATTTT
d_gene: .; abundance: .; len: 11; v_gene: TRBV6-2/TRBV6-3; j_gene: TRBJ2-1; CDR3aa: CASSYGGLGFF; CDR3nt: TGTGCCAGCAGTTACGGTGGACTCGGGTTCTTC
d_gene: .; abundance: .; len: 11; v_gene: TRBV20-1; j_gene: TRBJ1-6; CDR3aa: CSVGGNSPLHF; CDR3nt: TGCAGTGTGGGAGGGAATTCACCCCTCCACTTT
d_gene: TRBD2; abundance: few; len: 16; v_gene: TRBV12-3/TRBV12-4; j_gene: TRBJ2-4; CDR3aa: CASSPGGSGGVNIQYF; CDR3nt: TGTGCCAGCAGCCCAGGGGGTAGCGGGGGGGTAAACATTCAGTACTTC
d_gene: .; abundance: .; len: 13; v_gene: TRBV5-5; j_gene: TRBJ2-1; CDR3aa: CASSPREPNEQFF; CDR3nt: TGTGCCAGCAGCCCCCGAGAGCCCAATGAGCAGTTCTTC
d_gene: .; abundance: .; len: 13; v_gene: TRBV6-1; j_gene: TRBJ1-2; CDR3aa: CASRDTGFGGYTF; CDR3nt: TGTGCCAGCAGGGACACGGGGTTTGGCGGCTACACCTTC
d_gene: .; abundance: many; len: 10; v_gene: TRBV29-1; j_gene: TRBJ1-1; CDR3aa: CSVARDKAFF; CDR3nt: TGCAGCGTTGCCCGGGACAAGGCTTTCTTT
d_gene: .; abundance: few; len: 15; v_gene: TRBV29-1; j_gene: TRBJ1-2; CDR3aa: CSVDSEKGQGDGYTF; CDR3nt: TGCAGCGTTGATTCAGAGAAGGGTCAGGGTGATGGCTACACCTTC
d_gene: TRBD2; abundance: few; len: 15; v_gene: TRBV6-1; j_gene: TRBJ2-2; CDR3aa: CASRRTRVETGELFF; CDR3nt: TGTGCCAGCAGACGGACTAGAGTAGAAACCGGGGAGCTGTTTTTT
d_gene: TRBD1; abundance: .; len: 18; v_gene: TRBV24-1; j_gene: TRBJ2-1; CDR3aa: CATSDPKDRGLRYNEQFF; CDR3nt: TGTGCCACCAGTGACCCGAAGGACAGGGGGCTTCGGTACAATGAGCAGTTCTTC
d_gene: TRBD2; abundance: few; len: 16; v_gene: TRBV3-1; j_gene: TRBJ2-1; CDR3aa: CASSQVFSGRANEQFF; CDR3nt: TGTGCCAGCAGCCAAGTTTTTAGCGGGAGGGCCAATGAGCAGTTCTTC
d_gene: .; abundance: few; len: 13; v_gene: TRBV4-2; j_gene: TRBJ2-3; CDR3aa: CASSQASTDTQYF; CDR3nt: TGTGCCAGCAGCCAAGCCAGCACAGATACGCAGTATTTT
d_gene: .; abundance: .; len: 15; v_gene: TRBV4-3; j_gene: TRBJ2-1; CDR3aa: CASSQGWGIYNEQFF; CDR3nt: TGCGCCAGCAGCCAAGGGTGGGGGATATACAATGAGCAGTTCTTC
d_gene: .; abundance: few; len: 15; v_gene: TRBV29-1; j_gene: TRBJ2-7; CDR3aa: CSVREAGGYNYEQYF; CDR3nt: TGCAGCGTCCGGGAGGCAGGGGGTTATAACTACGAGCAGTACTTC
d_gene: .; abundance: once; len: 16; v_gene: TRBV5-4; j_gene: TRBJ1-3; CDR3aa: CASSPDLTVSGNTIYF; CDR3nt: TGTGCCAGCAGCCCTGATCTAACCGTCTCTGGAAACACCATATATTTT
d_gene: .; abundance: .; len: 11; v_gene: TRBV29-1; j_gene: TRBJ1-1; CDR3aa: CSAQRGAEAFF; CDR3nt: TGCAGCGCCCAAAGGGGGGCTGAAGCTTTCTTT
d_gene: .; abundance: few; len: 14; v_gene: TRBV2; j_gene: TRBJ1-5; CDR3aa: CASSDLRGNQPQHF; CDR3nt: TGTGCCAGCAGTGATCTGAGAGGGAATCAGCCCCAGCATTTT
d_gene: TRBD1; abundance: few; len: 14; v_gene: TRBV5-6; j_gene: TRBJ2-3; CDR3aa: CASTRQGRRDTQYF; CDR3nt: TGTGCCAGCACGAGACAGGGTAGACGCGATACGCAGTATTTT
d_gene: .; abundance: few; len: 16; v_gene: TRBV2; j_gene: TRBJ2-7; CDR3aa: CASSDRSTLFRYEQYF; CDR3nt: TGTGCCAGCAGTGATCGGAGCACCTTATTCAGGTACGAGCAGTACTTC
d_gene: .; abundance: .; len: 16; v_gene: TRBV5-1; j_gene: TRBJ1-4; CDR3aa: CASSWELRGAHEKLFF; CDR3nt: TGCGCCAGCAGCTGGGAACTAAGGGGGGCACATGAAAAACTGTTTTTT
d_gene: .; abundance: .; len: 16; v_gene: TRBV5-1; j_gene: TRBJ1-1; CDR3aa: CASRTDNDRLNTEAFF; CDR3nt: TGCGCCAGCAGGACGGACAACGATAGACTGAACACTGAAGCTTTCTTT
d_gene: TRBD1; abundance: .; len: 15; v_gene: TRBV2; j_gene: TRBJ2-5; CDR3aa: CASRVRTGSQETQYF; CDR3nt: TGTGCCAGCAGGGTCCGGACAGGGAGCCAAGAGACCCAGTACTTC
d_gene: TRBD1; abundance: few; len: 16; v_gene: TRBV5-1; j_gene: TRBJ2-7; CDR3aa: CASSPTDRVYTYEQYF; CDR3nt: TGCGCCAGCAGTCCAACAGACAGGGTTTACACCTACGAGCAGTACTTC
d_gene: .; abundance: many; len: 15; v_gene: TRBV5-1; j_gene: TRBJ1-4; CDR3aa: CASSLGGAPNEKLFF; CDR3nt: TGCGCCAGCAGTCTGGGAGGGGCTCCTAATGAAAAACTGTTTTTT
d_gene: TRBD2; abundance: few; len: 13; v_gene: TRBV29-1; j_gene: TRBJ2-5; CDR3aa: CSVPAGGKETQYF; CDR3nt: TGCAGCGTTCCAGCGGGAGGGAAAGAGACCCAGTACTTC
d_gene: TRBD1; abundance: few; len: 15; v_gene: TRBV7-9; j_gene: TRBJ2-7; CDR3aa: CASSSAGQGGYEQYF; CDR3nt: TGTGCCAGCAGCTCAGCTGGACAGGGGGGCTACGAGCAGTACTTC
d_gene: TRBD2; abundance: few; len: 18; v_gene: TRBV4-3; j_gene: TRBJ2-7; CDR3aa: CASSQDGGSVAGVHEQYF; CDR3nt: TGCGCCAGCAGCCAAGATGGGGGGTCCGTGGCGGGGGTCCACGAGCAGTACTTC
d_gene: .; abundance: many; len: 14; v_gene: TRBV5-1; j_gene: TRBJ2-7; CDR3aa: CASSGSNGAYEQYF; CDR3nt: TGCGCCAGCAGTGGATCTAACGGGGCATACGAGCAGTACTTC
d_gene: TRBD2; abundance: few; len: 16; v_gene: TRBV5-1; j_gene: TRBJ2-4; CDR3aa: CASSSGLAERKNIQYF; CDR3nt: TGCGCCAGCAGCTCCGGACTAGCGGAACGCAAAAACATTCAGTACTTC
d_gene: TRBD1; abundance: few; len: 14; v_gene: TRBV20-1; j_gene: TRBJ1-1; CDR3aa: CSAQGQGGGTEAFF; CDR3nt: TGCAGTGCTCAGGGACAGGGAGGTGGCACTGAAGCTTTCTTT
d_gene: .; abundance: .; len: 13; v_gene: TRBV12-3/TRBV12-4; j_gene: TRBJ1-5; CDR3aa: CASSWGKNQPQHF; CDR3nt: TGTGCCAGCAGTTGGGGGAAAAATCAGCCCCAGCATTTT
d_gene: .; abundance: few; len: 15; v_gene: TRBV7-9; j_gene: TRBJ1-2; CDR3aa: CASSLAGGNNYGYTF; CDR3nt: TGTGCCAGCAGCTTAGCGGGCGGGAATAACTATGGCTACACCTTC
d_gene: TRBD2; abundance: .; len: 18; v_gene: TRBV6-5; j_gene: TRBJ2-2; CDR3aa: CASSYSMSSGGVIGELFF; CDR3nt: TGTGCCAGCAGTTACTCGATGTCTAGCGGGGGGGTTATCGGGGAGCTGTTTTTT
d_gene: .; abundance: few; len: 16; v_gene: TRBV2; j_gene: TRBJ2-7; CDR3aa: CASRLPTGTLTGEQYF; CDR3nt: TGTGCCAGCAGGCTACCTACCGGGACCTTGACGGGGGAGCAGTACTTC
d_gene: .; abundance: once; len: 15; v_gene: TRBV7-2; j_gene: TRBJ2-7; CDR3aa: CASSFGRGSSYEQYF; CDR3nt: TGTGCCAGCAGCTTCGGGCGGGGAAGCTCCTACGAGCAGTACTTC
d_gene: .; abundance: .; len: 13; v_gene: TRBV18; j_gene: TRBJ2-7; CDR3aa: CASSPLLAYEQYF; CDR3nt: TGTGCCAGCTCACCACTCCTAGCCTACGAGCAGTACTTC
d_gene: .; abundance: few; len: 12; v_gene: TRBV24-1; j_gene: TRBJ2-3; CDR3aa: CATSDRKVTQYF; CDR3nt: TGTGCCACCAGTGACCGTAAGGTTACGCAGTATTTT
d_gene: TRBD2; abundance: few; len: 16; v_gene: TRBV9; j_gene: TRBJ2-3; CDR3aa: CASSVVASGGTDTQYF; CDR3nt: TGTGCCAGCAGCGTAGTTGCCAGCGGGGGCACAGATACGCAGTATTTT
d_gene: .; abundance: .; len: 13; v_gene: TRBV27; j_gene: TRBJ1-1; CDR3aa: CASSRTGFTEAFF; CDR3nt: TGTGCCAGCAGTCGCACAGGGTTCACTGAAGCTTTCTTT
d_gene: .; abundance: .; len: 17; v_gene: TRBV2; j_gene: TRBJ1-3; CDR3aa: CASSEFGRGSSGNTIYF; CDR3nt: TGTGCCAGCAGTGAATTTGGGCGGGGATCCTCTGGAAACACCATATATTTT
d_gene: .; abundance: .; len: 17; v_gene: TRBV12-3/TRBV12-4; j_gene: TRBJ2-5; CDR3aa: CASSLEMATGTGKTQYF; CDR3nt: TGTGCCAGCAGTTTAGAGATGGCTACCGGGACGGGTAAGACCCAGTACTTC